The rows below give T cell receptor beta chains drawn from one sample of a study of identical twins. Via MiXCR, TCRdb re-called the 5' RACE reads, giving one row per CDR3 protein. The data hold a few hundred thousand distinct CDR3 sequences, with over 9.5% observed a single time. The sequenced material came from memory T cells sorted from blood. The receptors here all came from a man aged 45-60 years in good health. Both conserved end residues are part of each CDR3. Fields, in order: CDR3 DNA, CDR3 protein, D gene, V gene, J gene, clone size. A D gene is named only where the DNA matches it firmly. Only some rows state a clone size, as once, few, many or a class for expanded clones.

CDR3 DNA: TGTGCCAGCAGTTTAGGAGGGTTTTGGCCCAGCACCGGAGATACGCAGTATTTT
CDR3 protein: CASSLGGFWPSTGDTQYF
D gene: -
V gene: TRBV28
J gene: TRBJ2-3
clone size: many

CDR3 DNA: TGTGCCTGGAGTGTATCATACAGCTCAGCAGGGCAGTACTTC
CDR3 protein: CAWSVSYSSAGQYF
D gene: -
V gene: TRBV30
J gene: TRBJ2-7
clone size: -

CDR3 DNA: TGTGCCACCAGCACCGGACAGGGGTTTATCTACGAGCAGTACTTC
CDR3 protein: CATSTGQGFIYEQYF
D gene: TRBD1
V gene: TRBV15
J gene: TRBJ2-7
clone size: many

CDR3 DNA: TGCAGTGCTGGGGGGGGGATGGCGGCCTCCTACGATGAGCAGTTCTTC
CDR3 protein: CSAGGGMAASYDEQFF
D gene: TRBD2
V gene: TRBV20-1
J gene: TRBJ2-1
clone size: -

CDR3 DNA: TGTGCCAGCCAGTTGGGACAGAACACCGGGGAGCTGTTTTTT
CDR3 protein: CASQLGQNTGELFF
D gene: -
V gene: TRBV6-4
J gene: TRBJ2-2
clone size: many

CDR3 DNA: TGTGCCAGCAGCTTTACAATAGGGACTGAGCAGTTCTTC
CDR3 protein: CASSFTIGTEQFF
D gene: -
V gene: TRBV7-9
J gene: TRBJ2-1
clone size: many

CDR3 DNA: TGTGCCAGCTCACCAGGACTAGCGGCAGCCCCAGATACGCAGTATTTT
CDR3 protein: CASSPGLAAAPDTQYF
D gene: TRBD2
V gene: TRBV18
J gene: TRBJ2-3
clone size: few

CDR3 DNA: TGTGCCAGCCAGGGACAGATCACAGATACGCAGTATTTT
CDR3 protein: CASQGQITDTQYF
D gene: TRBD1
V gene: TRBV7-2
J gene: TRBJ2-3
clone size: -

CDR3 DNA: TGCAGTGCTAGTTTCCCTGAAGCTTTCTTT
CDR3 protein: CSASFPEAFF
D gene: -
V gene: TRBV20-1
J gene: TRBJ1-1
clone size: few

CDR3 DNA: TGTGCCAGCAGCGCAGCGGGGGCGGGGGCCCAAGAGACCCAGTACTTC
CDR3 protein: CASSAAGAGAQETQYF
D gene: TRBD2
V gene: TRBV7-2
J gene: TRBJ2-5
clone size: -

CDR3 DNA: TGCAGTGCTAGAGATCCCTCCGAAAAAGGGACCCTGGTTTACGAGCAGTACTTC
CDR3 protein: CSARDPSEKGTLVYEQYF
D gene: -
V gene: TRBV20-1
J gene: TRBJ2-7
clone size: -

CDR3 DNA: TGTGCCAGCAGTTTAAGAGGGATCCATGAGCAGTTCTTC
CDR3 protein: CASSLRGIHEQFF
D gene: -
V gene: TRBV12-3/TRBV12-4
J gene: TRBJ2-1
clone size: few

CDR3 DNA: TGCAGCGTCATGGGACAGGGGAACACTGAAGCTTTCTTT
CDR3 protein: CSVMGQGNTEAFF
D gene: TRBD1
V gene: TRBV29-1
J gene: TRBJ1-1
clone size: many

CDR3 DNA: TGTGCCACCTCCTGGACATCAACCTACGAGCAGTACTTC
CDR3 protein: CATSWTSTYEQYF
D gene: -
V gene: TRBV19
J gene: TRBJ2-7
clone size: -

CDR3 DNA: TGTGCCAGTAGTGGGGCGCGGGGGTACGGCACTGAAGCTTTCTTT
CDR3 protein: CASSGARGYGTEAFF
D gene: -
V gene: TRBV19
J gene: TRBJ1-1
clone size: few

CDR3 DNA: TGTGCCAGCAGCTTGGGTTATTTCGAAGGTCTAGCGGGCGGGGGGACGAACAATGAGCAGTTCTTC
CDR3 protein: CASSLGYFEGLAGGGTNNEQFF
D gene: TRBD2
V gene: TRBV5-4
J gene: TRBJ2-1
clone size: -

CDR3 DNA: TGTGCCAGCTTATCCGGGACAGGGTACACCAATGAGCAGTTCTTC
CDR3 protein: CASLSGTGYTNEQFF
D gene: TRBD1
V gene: TRBV6-1
J gene: TRBJ2-1
clone size: few

CDR3 DNA: TGTGCCAGCAGTTTTCTTTTCGGAGACCTTCCAATCACAGATACGCAGTATTTT
CDR3 protein: CASSFLFGDLPITDTQYF
D gene: -
V gene: TRBV28
J gene: TRBJ2-3
clone size: -

CDR3 DNA: TGTGCCAGCAGCTTGGAGTCGGTGGGATACGGAACCGGGGAGCTGTTTTTT
CDR3 protein: CASSLESVGYGTGELFF
D gene: -
V gene: TRBV5-6
J gene: TRBJ2-2
clone size: few

CDR3 DNA: TGTGCCAGCAGCCTGCGAGCGGGTGGGGCAGAGACCCAGTACTTC
CDR3 protein: CASSLRAGGAETQYF
D gene: -
V gene: TRBV7-2
J gene: TRBJ2-5
clone size: few

CDR3 DNA: TGTGCCATCAGTGAGTCTGGGAATGAGCAGTTCTTC
CDR3 protein: CAISESGNEQFF
D gene: -
V gene: TRBV10-3
J gene: TRBJ2-1
clone size: many

CDR3 DNA: TGCGCCAGCAGCCAACAACCGGGACTACCCCGCTCCTACAATGAGCAGTTCTTC
CDR3 protein: CASSQQPGLPRSYNEQFF
D gene: TRBD2
V gene: TRBV5-1
J gene: TRBJ2-1
clone size: many

CDR3 DNA: TGCGCCAGCAGCCGAGATACAAACTCTGGAAACACCATATATTTT
CDR3 protein: CASSRDTNSGNTIYF
D gene: -
V gene: TRBV4-3
J gene: TRBJ1-3
clone size: many

CDR3 DNA: TGTGCCAGCAGTAGGGGCCGAGGAGAGACCCAGTACTTC
CDR3 protein: CASSRGRGETQYF
D gene: -
V gene: TRBV14
J gene: TRBJ2-5
clone size: -

CDR3 DNA: TGTGCCAGCAGTGATGTCCATGAGCAGTTCTTC
CDR3 protein: CASSDVHEQFF
D gene: -
V gene: TRBV25-1
J gene: TRBJ2-1
clone size: many

CDR3 DNA: TGTGCCAGCAGGAAGATTCCGGGACAGGGGTACGAGCAGTACTTC
CDR3 protein: CASRKIPGQGYEQYF
D gene: TRBD1
V gene: TRBV5-8
J gene: TRBJ2-7
clone size: -

CDR3 DNA: TGTGCCAGCAGTTATGATTCGGGACTAGCGGGCTCTTTAGAGGTGTACGAGCAGTACTTC
CDR3 protein: CASSYDSGLAGSLEVYEQYF
D gene: TRBD2
V gene: TRBV7-8
J gene: TRBJ2-7
clone size: many

CDR3 DNA: TGTGCCAGCAGCCCGACGGAACTCGGCACTGAAGCTTTCTTT
CDR3 protein: CASSPTELGTEAFF
D gene: -
V gene: TRBV3-1
J gene: TRBJ1-1
clone size: many

CDR3 DNA: TGTGCCAGCAGTGGCCTTAAACAGGGGGCCAGTTACGAGCAGTACTTC
CDR3 protein: CASSGLKQGASYEQYF
D gene: TRBD1
V gene: TRBV2
J gene: TRBJ2-7
clone size: -

CDR3 DNA: TGCGCCAGCAGCCCCCTGCAGGGGGGTTCAGACTATGGCTACACCTTC
CDR3 protein: CASSPLQGGSDYGYTF
D gene: TRBD1
V gene: TRBV5-1
J gene: TRBJ1-2
clone size: few

CDR3 DNA: TGTGCCAGCAGCCCCGACCTTATTGGGGCCGGCACAGATACGCAGTATTTT
CDR3 protein: CASSPDLIGAGTDTQYF
D gene: -
V gene: TRBV7-2
J gene: TRBJ2-3
clone size: few

CDR3 DNA: TGCGCCAGCAGCTTGTGGACTAGCGGGGAGCAGTACTTC
CDR3 protein: CASSLWTSGEQYF
D gene: TRBD2
V gene: TRBV5-1
J gene: TRBJ2-7
clone size: many

CDR3 DNA: TGTGCCAGCAGCCAAGATCAGGGGTCCTATAATTCACCCCTCCACTTT
CDR3 protein: CASSQDQGSYNSPLHF
D gene: -
V gene: TRBV3-1
J gene: TRBJ1-6
clone size: many

CDR3 DNA: TGTGCCAGCAGTTTGGGGTCTGACTATGGCTACACCTTC
CDR3 protein: CASSLGSDYGYTF
D gene: -
V gene: TRBV27
J gene: TRBJ1-2
clone size: many

CDR3 DNA: TGCAGTGCTATGAGGGGGCCTGGTGATTCACCCCTCCACTTT
CDR3 protein: CSAMRGPGDSPLHF
D gene: TRBD1
V gene: TRBV20-1
J gene: TRBJ1-6
clone size: few

CDR3 DNA: TGTGCCAGCAGTCGATTAGGAAGCGGGTTCGAAAAACTGTTTTTT
CDR3 protein: CASSRLGSGFEKLFF
D gene: -
V gene: TRBV12-3/TRBV12-4
J gene: TRBJ1-4
clone size: few

CDR3 DNA: TGTGCCAGCTCACCACCCGGGACAGTTCAAAGTGGCTACACCTTC
CDR3 protein: CASSPPGTVQSGYTF
D gene: TRBD1
V gene: TRBV18
J gene: TRBJ1-2
clone size: many

CDR3 DNA: TGTGCCAGCAGTGTCACCGGGACAGGGGGACACAATGAGCAGTTCTTC
CDR3 protein: CASSVTGTGGHNEQFF
D gene: TRBD1
V gene: TRBV6-1
J gene: TRBJ2-1
clone size: -

CDR3 DNA: TGTGCCAGCAGCTTAGAGGGGACAGGGACAGATACGCAGTATTTT
CDR3 protein: CASSLEGTGTDTQYF
D gene: TRBD1
V gene: TRBV7-2
J gene: TRBJ2-3
clone size: -

CDR3 DNA: TGTGCCAGCAGCAGTGGACAGCATGTGCAGTTCTTC
CDR3 protein: CASSSGQHVQFF
D gene: -
V gene: TRBV7-2
J gene: TRBJ2-1
clone size: -

CDR3 DNA: TGCAGCGTTAATCCGACAGGCACAGATACGCAGTATTTT
CDR3 protein: CSVNPTGTDTQYF
D gene: -
V gene: TRBV29-1
J gene: TRBJ2-3
clone size: many

CDR3 DNA: TGTGCCAGCTCACCAACAGCCGGGGAGACCCAGTACTTC
CDR3 protein: CASSPTAGETQYF
D gene: -
V gene: TRBV18
J gene: TRBJ2-5
clone size: many

CDR3 DNA: TGCGCCAGCAGCTTGGTCGCAGGGGGAGGCACTGAAGCTTTCTTT
CDR3 protein: CASSLVAGGGTEAFF
D gene: TRBD1
V gene: TRBV5-1
J gene: TRBJ1-1
clone size: -

CDR3 DNA: TGCGCCAGCAGCTTGGAACCAGGACGGTCCTATGGCTACACCTTC
CDR3 protein: CASSLEPGRSYGYTF
D gene: -
V gene: TRBV5-1
J gene: TRBJ1-2
clone size: many

CDR3 DNA: TGCAGTGCTAGTGCCCAGGACAGGGGAGAAGAGACCCAGTACTTC
CDR3 protein: CSASAQDRGEETQYF
D gene: TRBD1
V gene: TRBV20-1
J gene: TRBJ2-5
clone size: -

CDR3 DNA: TGCGCCAGCAGCTTGTCCGCGGCAGATGAGACCCAGTACTTC
CDR3 protein: CASSLSAADETQYF
D gene: -
V gene: TRBV5-1
J gene: TRBJ2-5
clone size: many

CDR3 DNA: TGTGCCACCAGTGATCCCGGACAGGGGGCTAAAGAGACCCAGTACTTC
CDR3 protein: CATSDPGQGAKETQYF
D gene: TRBD1
V gene: TRBV24-1
J gene: TRBJ2-5
clone size: few

CDR3 DNA: TGTGCCACCAGTGATTCCTACACAGGGTGGACTAGCGGCTATGAGCAGTTCTTC
CDR3 protein: CATSDSYTGWTSGYEQFF
D gene: TRBD2
V gene: TRBV24-1
J gene: TRBJ2-1
clone size: many

CDR3 DNA: TGCAGCGTTGGAGAATCAGGGCCCGGGGAGCTGTTTTTT
CDR3 protein: CSVGESGPGELFF
D gene: -
V gene: TRBV29-1
J gene: TRBJ2-2
clone size: many

CDR3 DNA: TGCGCCAGCAGTGAGCCTAGCGGGGGTAGGAGTGAGCAGTTCTTC
CDR3 protein: CASSEPSGGRSEQFF
D gene: TRBD2
V gene: TRBV10-2
J gene: TRBJ2-1
clone size: -

CDR3 DNA: TGTGCCAGCAGCTTTAAAGCGGGGGGGCTCCCTAGCACAGATACGCAGTATTTT
CDR3 protein: CASSFKAGGLPSTDTQYF
D gene: TRBD2
V gene: TRBV11-2
J gene: TRBJ2-3
clone size: -

CDR3 DNA: TGCGCCAGCAGCCCAGGACAGGGCCCCGGACAGCCCCAGCATTTT
CDR3 protein: CASSPGQGPGQPQHF
D gene: TRBD1
V gene: TRBV5-1
J gene: TRBJ1-5
clone size: -

CDR3 DNA: TGTGCCAGCAGTTTAGACTCTTCCCACGAGCAGTACTTC
CDR3 protein: CASSLDSSHEQYF
D gene: -
V gene: TRBV27
J gene: TRBJ2-7
clone size: many

CDR3 DNA: TGTGCCAGCACCCCAGGGCCTGGGGGCACTGAAGCTTTCTTT
CDR3 protein: CASTPGPGGTEAFF
D gene: -
V gene: TRBV2
J gene: TRBJ1-1
clone size: -

CDR3 DNA: TGTGCCAGCAGCGTAGCCCCGGCGGGAGTTTTGGCCGGGGAGCTGTTTTTT
CDR3 protein: CASSVAPAGVLAGELFF
D gene: TRBD2
V gene: TRBV9
J gene: TRBJ2-2
clone size: few

CDR3 DNA: TGTGCCAGCTCACCAAGCGCAGCGGACATAAGCTACGAGCAGTACTTC
CDR3 protein: CASSPSAADISYEQYF
D gene: -
V gene: TRBV18
J gene: TRBJ2-7
clone size: many

CDR3 DNA: TGTGCCAGCCTCGAGGTGTCGGAAGCTTTCTTT
CDR3 protein: CASLEVSEAFF
D gene: -
V gene: TRBV2
J gene: TRBJ1-1
clone size: few

CDR3 DNA: TGTGCCATCAGCGCGAAGACAGGGGGGAACACTGAAGCTTTCTTT
CDR3 protein: CAISAKTGGNTEAFF
D gene: TRBD1
V gene: TRBV10-3
J gene: TRBJ1-1
clone size: few

CDR3 DNA: TGTGCCAGCAGCCAGGACATGAATCAGCCCCAGCATTTT
CDR3 protein: CASSQDMNQPQHF
D gene: -
V gene: TRBV11-2
J gene: TRBJ1-5
clone size: large

CDR3 DNA: TGTGCCAGCAGCGTCGGAATTGGGACAGGGGATCTCGAGCAGTACTTC
CDR3 protein: CASSVGIGTGDLEQYF
D gene: TRBD1
V gene: TRBV9
J gene: TRBJ2-7
clone size: -